The rows below give T cell receptor beta chains drawn from one sample of a study of regulatory T cells in long-lasting Graves disease. TCRdb independently ran MiXCR on the multiplex PCR reads; one entry per CDR3 protein. The sample holds some 490,000 distinct CDR3 sequences, about 11% seen once. These data are also associated with another study on T cells in Graves' hyperthyroidism and ophthalmopathy.

Sequenced material: peripheral blood mononuclear cells (PBMCs), taken at new diagnosis, from a patient treated with antithyroid drugs. The receptors here all came from a woman aged 25-40 years with Graves disease. CDR3s include the opening cysteine and the closing phenylalanine or tryptophan. A D gene is named only where the DNA matches it firmly. Size is stated for part of the rows, as once, few or many counts, or as a class when the clone is expanded.

size	V	length	D	J	CDR3	DNA
NA	TRBV15	16	TRBD2	TRBJ2-7	CATSRGEREGTYEQYF	TGTGCCACCAGCAGAGGGGAGCGGGAGGGAACCTACGAGCAGTACTTC
many	TRBV7-2	15	TRBD2	TRBJ2-1	CASSQGLRPLSSPFF	TGTGCCAGCAGCCAGGGACTACGACCTCTCTCGAGCCCGTTCTTC
many	TRBV12-3/TRBV12-4	11	NA	TRBJ2-7	CASGAVYEQYF	TGTGCCAGCGGGGCCGTGTACGAGCAGTACTTC
many	TRBV6-2/TRBV6-3	14	NA	TRBJ2-3	CASKERLSTDTQYF	TGTGCCAGCAAGGAGCGGTTGAGCACAGATACGCAGTATTTT
many	TRBV11-2	16	NA	TRBJ2-1	CASSSIRGGRNNEQFF	TGTGCCAGCAGCTCGATTAGGGGGGGCCGAAACAATGAGCAGTTCTTC
many	TRBV19	12	TRBD1	TRBJ1-1	CASTDRVGEAFF	TGTGCCAGTACCGACAGGGTAGGAGAAGCTTTCTTT
few	TRBV10-2	14	NA	TRBJ2-7	CASSESGRDRKGYF	TGCGCCAGCAGTGAGTCGGGTCGGGACCGCAAAGGATACTTC
many	TRBV19	16	TRBD2	TRBJ2-3	CASSRHSSGDTDTQYF	TGTGCCAGTAGTAGGCATTCTAGCGGAGACACAGATACGCAGTATTTT
few	TRBV9	19	TRBD2	TRBJ2-3	CASSATYPGGGYRRDTQYF	TGTGCCAGCAGCGCCACGTACCCAGGCGGGGGGTACCGCAGAGATACGCAGTATTTT
NA	TRBV20-1	16	TRBD2	TRBJ2-1	CSARAPGTNTGDEQFF	TGCAGTGCTAGAGCTCCCGGGACTAACACCGGGGATGAGCAGTTCTTC
many	TRBV2	15	TRBD2	TRBJ2-2	CASSPLTSGPGELFF	TGTGCCAGCAGTCCACTGACTAGCGGCCCCGGGGAGCTGTTTTTT
many	TRBV9	14	NA	TRBJ2-3	CASSPDSGGDTQYF	TGTGCCAGCAGCCCGGACAGTGGGGGAGATACGCAGTATTTT
NA	TRBV20-1	15	TRBD1	TRBJ1-3	CSAGGAQGAGNTIYF	TGCAGTGCTGGAGGGGCACAGGGGGCAGGAAACACCATATATTTT
many	TRBV29-1	13	NA	TRBJ2-7	CSVDTGTSYEQYF	TGCAGCGTAGATACCGGGACTTCCTACGAGCAGTACTTC
NA	TRBV2	13	NA	TRBJ2-7	CASRGDQIYEQYF	TGTGCCAGCAGGGGGGACCAAATCTACGAGCAGTACTTC
many	TRBV18	15	NA	TRBJ1-4	CASSPPWTENEKLFF	TGTGCCAGCTCACCACCTTGGACAGAGAATGAAAAACTGTTTTTT
NA	TRBV24-1	15	NA	TRBJ1-1	CATSDGGTGANEAFF	TGTGCCACCAGTGATGGGGGAACGGGGGCAAACGAAGCTTTCTTT
many	TRBV29-1	12	NA	TRBJ1-2	CSVAEWTRGYTF	TGCAGCGTAGCAGAATGGACACGTGGCTACACCTTC
many	TRBV11-3	14	NA	TRBJ2-7	CASSLVWQGDEQYF	TGTGCCAGCAGCTTAGTATGGCAGGGTGACGAGCAGTACTTC
many	TRBV20-1	15	NA	TRBJ2-1	CSARDPRHAGNEQFF	TGCAGTGCTAGAGATCCCCGACACGCCGGCAATGAGCAGTTCTTC
many	TRBV29-1	14	TRBD2	TRBJ2-1	CSVEHSGRTYEQFF	TGCAGCGTTGAACATAGCGGGAGGACTTATGAGCAGTTCTTC
few	TRBV20-1	15	TRBD1	TRBJ1-2	CSARDPRKGANGYTF	TGCAGTGCTAGAGATCCCCGGAAGGGGGCGAATGGCTACACCTTC
many	TRBV12-3/TRBV12-4	14	NA	TRBJ2-1	CASSFGEGVDEQFF	TGTGCCAGCAGTTTCGGGGAGGGGGTAGATGAGCAGTTCTTC
few	TRBV7-3	14	NA	TRBJ1-1	CASSLGHANTEAFF	TGTGCCAGCAGCTTAGGGCACGCGAACACTGAAGCTTTCTTT
many	TRBV7-2	13	NA	TRBJ1-5	CASSERTEQPQHF	TGTGCCAGCAGCGAGAGGACAGAACAGCCCCAGCATTTT
few	TRBV6-1	14	NA	TRBJ2-6	CASSPGYGANVLTF	TGTGCCAGCAGTCCCGGGTATGGGGCCAACGTCCTGACTTTC
many	TRBV28	16	NA	TRBJ2-1	CASSRHGQGPYNEQFF	TGTGCCAGCAGTCGGCATGGGCAGGGTCCCTACAATGAGCAGTTCTTC
NA	TRBV12-3/TRBV12-4	17	NA	TRBJ2-3	CASSPPRFGSSTDTQYF	TGTGCCAGCAGTCCCCCTCGATTTGGGTCCAGCACAGATACGCAGTATTTT
NA	TRBV20-1	13	NA	TRBJ2-7	CSASTTTLYEQYF	TGCAGTGCCTCGACTACTACCCTCTACGAGCAGTACTTC
many	TRBV2	15	TRBD1	TRBJ2-1	CASSYDRGNYNEQFF	TGTGCCAGCAGTTATGACAGGGGGAACTACAATGAGCAGTTCTTC
many	TRBV3-1	11	NA	TRBJ2-2	CASSERGELFF	TGTGCCAGCTCCGAGCGCGGGGAGCTGTTTTTT
many	TRBV4-2	16	TRBD2	TRBJ2-1	CASSQLSGSSYNEQFF	TGTGCCAGCAGCCAACTTAGCGGGAGCTCCTACAATGAGCAGTTCTTC
many	TRBV6-1	12	NA	TRBJ2-7	CASRARVIEQYF	TGTGCCAGCAGGGCCCGAGTAATCGAGCAGTACTTC